A selection of T cell receptor beta chains follows, all from one sample in a study of cytomegalovirus exposure and HLA in healthy donors. Sequencing was performed with immunoSEQ multiplex PCR; in TCRdb, only in-frame clones are kept and a portion is missing. The sample holds approximately 150,000 clones, around four fifths seen once. The sequencing sample was made of PBMCs. The receptors were gathered from a young man in good health and CMV-seronegative. The conserved cysteine and the conserved F or W are not part of the CDR3 here.

j_call v_call cdr3_aa
TRBJ1-1 TRBV30 AWSGEQGTEAF
TRBJ2-7 TRBV29-1 SVGLASYEQY
TRBJ2-3 TRBV2 ASREVLAGGPNPTDTQY
TRBJ2-7 TRBV4-3 ASSLAGTLNSYEQY
TRBJ1-5 TRBV10-3 AISDQGHQPQH
TRBJ1-1 TRBV2 ASSEDSGLNTEAF
TRBJ2-7 TRBV10-3 AISGLGGGVYEQY
TRBJ2-3 TRBV5-1 ASSLVRQGGTDTQY
TRBJ2-3 TRBV9 ASSTGTSGVVDTQY
TRBJ2-1 TRBV11-3 ASSRASGGGSYNEQF
TRBJ2-1 TRBV4-1 ASSQDPRIDEQF